This TCR beta chain emerged from a study of CD8+CD57+ T cells in acquired aplastic anemia. The germline V and J ends were trimmed by 4 bases and 9 bases, with 16 bases remaining between them. Germline lookup yields CDR1 LNHDA and CDR2 SQIVND (reference sequence). The CDR3 sequence is 15 residues long. TCR beta VDJ and CDR3 were profiled, and genomic DNA was the template. TCRdb recomputed calls from the reads with MiXCR, one row per CDR3 protein. The sample gives hundreds of thousands of distinct CDR3 sequences, approximately 33% of which show up once; 0.75% to 0.95% is in the top ten. An expansion of CD8+CD57+ cells by flow cytometry had been shown in patients chosen for sequencing. In all patients, the disease was severe acquired aplastic anemia. At the time of blood sampling, patients had not yet received any therapy. Study-level results: Patients and controls shared just under 30 CD8+ CDR3 sequences, highly expressed in patients.

Comments on this clonotype: The target antigen is unknown.

This receptor was identified in a human donor with aplastic anemia. The sample taken for sequencing was sorted CD4+, CD8+, or CD8+CD57+ T cells (not recorded which) from PBMCs. The chain couples TRBV19 to TRBJ1-6, with a possible D match to TRBD1 (6 bases). This CDR3 reads CASSTGTPAVSPLHF. CDR3 coding DNA: TGTGCCAGTAGTACCGGGACACCTGCTGTTTCACCCCTCCACTTT.